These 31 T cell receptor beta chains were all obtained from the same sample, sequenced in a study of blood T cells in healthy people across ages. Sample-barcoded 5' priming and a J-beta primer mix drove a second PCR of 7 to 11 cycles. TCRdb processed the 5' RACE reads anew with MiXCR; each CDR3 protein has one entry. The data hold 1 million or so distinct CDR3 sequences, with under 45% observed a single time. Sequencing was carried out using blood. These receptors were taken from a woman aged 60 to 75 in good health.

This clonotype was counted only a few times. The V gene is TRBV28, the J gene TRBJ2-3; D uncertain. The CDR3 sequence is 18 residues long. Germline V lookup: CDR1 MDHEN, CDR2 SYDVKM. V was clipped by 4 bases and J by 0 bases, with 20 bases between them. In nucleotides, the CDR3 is TGTGCCAGCAGTTCCAGAACTCCGACACCCTCTAGCACAGATACGCAGTATTTT. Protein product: CASSSRTPTPSSTDTQYF.

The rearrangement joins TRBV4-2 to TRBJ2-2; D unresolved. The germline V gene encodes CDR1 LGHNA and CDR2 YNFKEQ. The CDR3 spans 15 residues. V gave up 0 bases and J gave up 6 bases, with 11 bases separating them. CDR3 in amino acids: CASSQDFRNPGELFF. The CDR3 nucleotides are TGTGCCAGCAGCCAAGATTTCCGGAATCCCGGGGAGCTGTTTTTT.

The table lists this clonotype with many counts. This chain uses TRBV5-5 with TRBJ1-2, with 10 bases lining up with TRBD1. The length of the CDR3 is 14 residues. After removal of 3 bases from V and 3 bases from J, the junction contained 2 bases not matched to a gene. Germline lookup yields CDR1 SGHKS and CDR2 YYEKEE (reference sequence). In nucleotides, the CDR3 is TGTGCCAGCAGCTCGACAGGGGGCGACTATGGCTACACCTTC. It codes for CASSSTGGDYGYTF.

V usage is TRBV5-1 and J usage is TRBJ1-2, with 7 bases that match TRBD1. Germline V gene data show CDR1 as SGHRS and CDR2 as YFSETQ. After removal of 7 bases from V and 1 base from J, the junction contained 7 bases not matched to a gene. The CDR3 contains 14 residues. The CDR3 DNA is TGCGCCAGCCGTACGACAGGGAGTAACTATGGCTACACCTTC. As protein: CASRTTGSNYGYTF. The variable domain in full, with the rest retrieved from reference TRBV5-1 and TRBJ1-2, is KAGVTQTPRYLIKTRGQQVTLSCSPISGHRSVSWYQQTPGQGLQFLFEYFSETQRNKGNFPGRFSGRQFSNSRSEMNVSTLELGDSALYLCASRTTGSNYGYTFGSGTRLTVV.

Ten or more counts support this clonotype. CDR3 sequence (DNA): TGCAGCGTTGTTAGAGGGAACAATGAGCAGTTCTTC. This gives the protein CSVVRGNNEQFF. The V call is TRBV29-1, the J call TRBJ2-1, with a weak D call TRBD2 (5 bases). V dropped 4 bases and J dropped 5 bases, with 9 bases sitting between them. Germline assignment: CDR1 SQVTM and CDR2 ANQGSEA. The CDR3 is made up of 12 amino acids.

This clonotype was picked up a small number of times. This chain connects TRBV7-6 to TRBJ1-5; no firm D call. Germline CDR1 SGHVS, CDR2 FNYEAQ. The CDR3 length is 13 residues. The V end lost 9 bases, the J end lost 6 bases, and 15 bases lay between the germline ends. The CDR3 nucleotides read TGTGCCAGTAGCGAATGGGGTACTCAGCCCCAGCATTTT. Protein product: CASSEWGTQPQHF.

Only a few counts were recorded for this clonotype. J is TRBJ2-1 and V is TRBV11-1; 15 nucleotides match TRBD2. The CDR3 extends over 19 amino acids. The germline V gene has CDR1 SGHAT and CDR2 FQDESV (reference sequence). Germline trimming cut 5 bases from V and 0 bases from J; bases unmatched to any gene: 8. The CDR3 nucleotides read TGTGCCAGCAGCAGCGGACTAGCGGGAGGGCCAGGCTCCTACAATGAGCAGTTCTTC. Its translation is CASSSGLAGGPGSYNEQFF.

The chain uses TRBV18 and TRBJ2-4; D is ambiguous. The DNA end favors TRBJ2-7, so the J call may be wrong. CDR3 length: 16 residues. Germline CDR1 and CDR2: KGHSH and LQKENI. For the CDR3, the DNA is TGTGCCAGCTCACCCATGATCAGTCTAGACCATTACGAGCAGTACTTC. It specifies CASSPMISLDHYEQYF.

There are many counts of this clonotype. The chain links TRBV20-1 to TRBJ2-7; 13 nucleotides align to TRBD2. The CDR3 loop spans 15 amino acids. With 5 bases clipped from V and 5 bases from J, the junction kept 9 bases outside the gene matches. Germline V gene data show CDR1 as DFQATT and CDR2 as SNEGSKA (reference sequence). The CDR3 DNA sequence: TGCAGTGCTTTCGGACTAGCGGGAGTTACCAACGAGCAGTACTTC. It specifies CSAFGLAGVTNEQYF.

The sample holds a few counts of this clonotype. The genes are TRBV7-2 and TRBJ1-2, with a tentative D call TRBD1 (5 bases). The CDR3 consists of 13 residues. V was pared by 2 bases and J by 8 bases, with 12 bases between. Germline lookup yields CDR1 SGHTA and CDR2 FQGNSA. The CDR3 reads CASSLSPGQGYTF. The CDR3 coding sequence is TGTGCCAGCAGCTTAAGCCCGGGGCAAGGCTACACCTTC. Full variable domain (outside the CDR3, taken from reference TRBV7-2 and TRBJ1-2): GAGVSQSPSNKVTEKGKDVELRCDPISGHTALYWYRQSLGQGLEFLIYFQGNSAPDKSGLPSDRFSAERTGGSVSTLTIQRTQQEDSAVYLCASSLSPGQGYTFGSGTRLTVV.

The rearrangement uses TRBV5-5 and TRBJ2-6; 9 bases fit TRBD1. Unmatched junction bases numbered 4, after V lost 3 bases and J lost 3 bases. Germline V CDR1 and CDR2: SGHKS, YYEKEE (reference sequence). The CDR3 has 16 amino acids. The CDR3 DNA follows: TGTGCCAGCAGCTGGGGGGACAGGGTTGGGGCCAACGTCCTGACTTTC. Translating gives CASSWGDRVGANVLTF.

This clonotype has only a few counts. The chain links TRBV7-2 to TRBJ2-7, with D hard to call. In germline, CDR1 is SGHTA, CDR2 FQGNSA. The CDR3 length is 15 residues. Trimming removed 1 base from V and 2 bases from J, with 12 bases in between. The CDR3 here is CASSLDGRLTYEQYF. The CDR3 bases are TGTGCCAGCAGCTTAGATGGTCGCCTTACCTACGAGCAGTACTTC.

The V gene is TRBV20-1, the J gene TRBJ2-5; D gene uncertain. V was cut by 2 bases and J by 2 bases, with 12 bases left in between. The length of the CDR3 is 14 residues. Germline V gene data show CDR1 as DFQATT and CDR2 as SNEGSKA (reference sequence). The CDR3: CSARTGRPQETQYF. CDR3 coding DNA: TGCAGTGCTAGAACCGGACGGCCTCAAGAGACCCAGTACTTC.

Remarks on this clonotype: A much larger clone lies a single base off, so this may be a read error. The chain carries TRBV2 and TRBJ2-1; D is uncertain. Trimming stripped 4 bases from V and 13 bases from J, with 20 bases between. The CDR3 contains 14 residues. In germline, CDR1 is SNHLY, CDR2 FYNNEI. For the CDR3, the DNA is TGTGCCAGCAGTGGATGGGGAACCCAAGAGACCCAGTTCTTC. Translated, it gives CASSGWGTQETQFF.

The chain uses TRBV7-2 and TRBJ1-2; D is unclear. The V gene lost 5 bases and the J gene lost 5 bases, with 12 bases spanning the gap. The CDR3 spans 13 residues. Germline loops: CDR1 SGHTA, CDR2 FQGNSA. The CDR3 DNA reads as TGTGCCAGCAGCCGAGACGGCAAGTATGGCTACACCTTC. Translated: CASSRDGKYGYTF. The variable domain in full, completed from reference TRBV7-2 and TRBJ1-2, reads GAGVSQSPSNKVTEKGKDVELRCDPISGHTALYWYRQSLGQGLEFLIYFQGNSAPDKSGLPSDRFSAERTGGSVSTLTIQRTQQEDSAVYLCASSRDGKYGYTFGSGTRLTVV.

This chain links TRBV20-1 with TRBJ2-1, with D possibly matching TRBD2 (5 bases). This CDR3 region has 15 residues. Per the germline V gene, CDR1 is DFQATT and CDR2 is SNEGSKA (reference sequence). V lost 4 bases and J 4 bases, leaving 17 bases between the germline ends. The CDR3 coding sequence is TGCAGTGCTAAACCCCTAACGGGATCATACAATGAGCAGTTCTTC. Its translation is CSAKPLTGSYNEQFF.

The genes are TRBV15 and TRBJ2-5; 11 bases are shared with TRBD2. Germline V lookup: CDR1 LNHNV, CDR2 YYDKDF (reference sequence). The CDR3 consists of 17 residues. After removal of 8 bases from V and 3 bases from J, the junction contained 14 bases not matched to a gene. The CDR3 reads CATQAGPTSGDEETQYF. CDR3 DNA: TGTGCCACCCAAGCAGGGCCGACTAGCGGGGACGAAGAGACCCAGTACTTC. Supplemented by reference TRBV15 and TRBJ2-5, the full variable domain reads DAMVIQNPRYQVTQFGKPVTLSCSQTLNHNVMYWYQQKSSQAPKLLFHYYDKDFNNEADTPDNFQSRRPNTSFCFLDIRSPGLGDTAMYLCATQAGPTSGDEETQYFGPGTRLLVL.

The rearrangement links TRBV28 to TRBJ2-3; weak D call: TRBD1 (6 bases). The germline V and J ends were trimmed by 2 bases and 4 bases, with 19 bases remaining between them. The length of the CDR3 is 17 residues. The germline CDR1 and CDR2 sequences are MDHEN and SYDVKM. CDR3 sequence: CASSLVLGQPGADTQYF. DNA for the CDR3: TGTGCCAGCAGTTTAGTTTTGGGCCAGCCAGGGGCAGATACGCAGTATTTT.

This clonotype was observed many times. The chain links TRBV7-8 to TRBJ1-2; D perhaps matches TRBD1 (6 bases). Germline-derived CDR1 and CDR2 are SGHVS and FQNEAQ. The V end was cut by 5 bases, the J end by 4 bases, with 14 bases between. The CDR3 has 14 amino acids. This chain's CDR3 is CASSLTGGVYGYTF. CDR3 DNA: TGTGCCAGCAGCCTGACGGGGGGCGTCTATGGCTACACCTTC.

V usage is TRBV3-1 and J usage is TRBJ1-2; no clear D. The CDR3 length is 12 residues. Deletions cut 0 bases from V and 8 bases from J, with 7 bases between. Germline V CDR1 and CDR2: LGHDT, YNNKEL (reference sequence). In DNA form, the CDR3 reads TGTGCCAGCAGCCAAGACGGAGGGGGCTACACCTTC. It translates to CASSQDGGGYTF.

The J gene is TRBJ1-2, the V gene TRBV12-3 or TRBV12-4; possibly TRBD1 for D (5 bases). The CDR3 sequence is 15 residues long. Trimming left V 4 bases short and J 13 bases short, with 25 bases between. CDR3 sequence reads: CASSYWRLSGDPITF. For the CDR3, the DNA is TGTGCCAGCAGTTACTGGCGTCTCTCCGGGGACCCCATCACCTTC.

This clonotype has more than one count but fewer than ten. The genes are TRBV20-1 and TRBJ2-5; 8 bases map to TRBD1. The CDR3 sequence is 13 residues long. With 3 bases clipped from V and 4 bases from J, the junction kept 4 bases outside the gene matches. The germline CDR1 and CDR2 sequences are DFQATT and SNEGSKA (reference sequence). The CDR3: CSASGQGGETQYF. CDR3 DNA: TGCAGTGCTAGCGGACAGGGTGGAGAGACCCAGTACTTC.

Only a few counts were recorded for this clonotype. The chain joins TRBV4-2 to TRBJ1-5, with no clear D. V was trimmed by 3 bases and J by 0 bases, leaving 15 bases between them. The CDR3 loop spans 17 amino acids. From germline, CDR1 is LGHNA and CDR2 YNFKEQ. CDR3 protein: CASSQELEWHSNQPQHF. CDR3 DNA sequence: TGTGCCAGCAGCCAGGAGCTAGAGTGGCATAGCAATCAGCCCCAGCATTTT.

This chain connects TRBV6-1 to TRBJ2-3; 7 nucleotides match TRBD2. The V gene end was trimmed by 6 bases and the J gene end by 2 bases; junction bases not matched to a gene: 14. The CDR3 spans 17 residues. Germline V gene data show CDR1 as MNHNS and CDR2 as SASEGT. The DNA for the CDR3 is TGTGCCAGCAGCGCAATACCTAGCGGAGAGGACACAGATACGCAGTATTTT. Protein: CASSAIPSGEDTDTQYF.

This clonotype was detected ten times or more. CDR3 sequence (DNA): TGTGCCACCTGGGGGCTGGACAGGACTAACTATGGCTACACCTTC. Translated: CATWGLDRTNYGYTF. The rearrangement joins TRBV28 to TRBJ1-2, with 7 nucleotides matching TRBD1. V was clipped by 10 bases and J by 0 bases; unmatched bases: 11. This CDR3 is 15 amino acids long. Per germline, CDR1 MDHEN and CDR2 SYDVKM.

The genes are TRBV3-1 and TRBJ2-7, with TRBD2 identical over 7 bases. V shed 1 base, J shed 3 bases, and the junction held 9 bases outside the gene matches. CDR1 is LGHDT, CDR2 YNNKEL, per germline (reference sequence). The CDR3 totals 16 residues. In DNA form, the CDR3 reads TGTGCCAGCAGCCAAGTTGCAAGCGGGATGTACTACGAGCAGTACTTC. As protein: CASSQVASGMYYEQYF.

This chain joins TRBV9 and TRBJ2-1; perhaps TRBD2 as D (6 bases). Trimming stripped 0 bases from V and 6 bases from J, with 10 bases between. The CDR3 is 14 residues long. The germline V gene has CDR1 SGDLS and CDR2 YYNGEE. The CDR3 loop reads CASSVELRGNEQFF. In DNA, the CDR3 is TGTGCCAGCAGCGTAGAATTGCGGGGCAATGAGCAGTTCTTC.

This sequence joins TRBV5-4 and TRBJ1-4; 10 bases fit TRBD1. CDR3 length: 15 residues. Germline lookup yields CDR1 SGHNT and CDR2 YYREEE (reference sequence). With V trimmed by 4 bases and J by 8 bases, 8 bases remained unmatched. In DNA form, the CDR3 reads TGTGCCAGCAGCGGCCGGACAGGGGGAGGAGAAAAACTGTTTTTT. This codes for CASSGRTGGGEKLFF.

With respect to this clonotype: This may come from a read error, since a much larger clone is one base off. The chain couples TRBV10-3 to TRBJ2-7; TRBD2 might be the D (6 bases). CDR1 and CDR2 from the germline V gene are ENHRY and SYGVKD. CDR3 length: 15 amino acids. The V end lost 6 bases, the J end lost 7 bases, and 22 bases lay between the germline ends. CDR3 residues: CAISLTDQTSTEQYF. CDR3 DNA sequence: TGTGCCATCAGCTTGACTGATCAAACTAGCACTGAGCAGTACTTC.

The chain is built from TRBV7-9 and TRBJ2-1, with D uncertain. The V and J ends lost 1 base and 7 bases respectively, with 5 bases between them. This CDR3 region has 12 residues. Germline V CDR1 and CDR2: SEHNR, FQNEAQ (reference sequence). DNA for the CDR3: TGTGCCAGCAGCTTAGACCATAATGAGCAGTTCTTC. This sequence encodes CASSLDHNEQFF.

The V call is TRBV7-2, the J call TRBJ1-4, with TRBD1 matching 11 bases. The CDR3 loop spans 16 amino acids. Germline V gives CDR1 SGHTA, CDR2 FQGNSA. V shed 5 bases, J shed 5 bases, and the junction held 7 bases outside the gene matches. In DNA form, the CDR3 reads TGTGCCAGCAGCCTCCGCGGACAGGGGGCAAATGAAAAACTGTTTTTT. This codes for CASSLRGQGANEKLFF.